Shown below are 27 T cell receptor beta chains from a single sample sequenced in a study of CD8+ T cells in alopecia areata. RNA extraction and reverse transcription yielded cDNA as sequencing template. Produced via immunoSEQ multiplex PCR; TCRdb's table is partial and in-frame only. The sample holds fewer than 250,000 clones, about 65% seen once. Treatment in this sample: oral pan-JAK inhibitor, 5-10 mg twice daily. Material: CD4+ T cells sorted from blood, obtained around week 49, from a patient treated with tofacitinib. The origin of the receptors is a human donor with alopecia areata.

The gene calls are TRBV29-1 and TRBJ2-5, with D maybe TRBD1 (5 bases). This CDR3 has 11 amino acids. V lost 5 bases to trimming and J lost 5 bases, with 9 bases between them. In germline, CDR1 is SQVTM, CDR2 ANQGSEA. CDR3 region: CSVRGGETQYF. For the CDR3, the DNA is TGCAGCGTTAGGGGTGGGGAGACCCAGTACTTC. Full variable domain (rest looked up from reference TRBV29-1 and TRBJ2-5): SAVISQKPSRDICQRGTSLTIQCQVDSQVTMMFWYRQQPGQSLTLIATANQGSEATYESGFVIDKFPISRPNLTFSTLTVSNMSPEDSSIYLCSVRGGETQYFGPGTRLLVL.

On this clone itself: Other DNA sequences in this sample translate to the same CDR3. The rearrangement joins TRBV27 to TRBJ2-3; D gene unclear. Germline V gives CDR1 MNHEY, CDR2 SMNVEV (reference sequence). The CDR3 has 11 amino acids. V lost 3 bases, J lost 6 bases, and 4 bases lay in between. The CDR3 DNA is TGTGCCAGCAGTTTGGGCGATACGCAGTATTTT. Its translation: CASSLGDTQYF.

The rearrangement links TRBV30 to TRBJ1-2; D is perhaps TRBD1 (5 bases). This CDR3 region has 13 residues. In germline, CDR1 is GTSNPN, CDR2 SVGIG (reference sequence). Trimming pared 3 bases from V and 6 bases from J, leaving 14 bases between. CDR3 DNA sequence: TGTGCCTGGAGCCTAGGGACGAGTAATGGCTACACCTTC. Residues: CAWSLGTSNGYTF.

The genes are TRBV30 and TRBJ1-2; D is unclear. CDR1 and CDR2 (germline): GTSNPN, SVGIG (reference sequence). V shed 5 bases and J shed 6 bases, with 4 bases lying between them. This CDR3 has 9 residues. CDR3 residues: CAWGHGYTF. CDR3 bases: TGTGCCTGGGGGCATGGCTACACCTTC.

This clone turned up a few times. V usage is TRBV29-1 and J usage is TRBJ1-1; maybe TRBD1 (6 bases). CDR1 and CDR2 from the germline V gene are SQVTM and ANQGSEA. Trimming left V 6 bases short and J 4 bases short, with 15 bases between. The CDR3 extends over 13 amino acids. Here the CDR3 DNA reads TGCAGCGTGGATGGACAGAGGAGCACTGAAGCTTTCTTT. It yields the protein CSVDGQRSTEAFF.

This clone was seen more than once but under ten times. V usage is TRBV2 and J usage is TRBJ2-3; D ambiguous. Germline V gives CDR1 SNHLY, CDR2 FYNNEI. The CDR3 spans 11 residues. V dropped 6 bases and J dropped 1 base, with 2 bases sitting between them. The CDR3 is CASRGTDTQYF. CDR3 DNA: TGTGCCAGCAGGGGCACAGATACGCAGTATTTT. The whole variable domain, remainder taken from reference TRBV2 and TRBJ2-3, is EPEVTQTPSHQVTQMGQEVILRCVPISNHLYFYWYRQILGQKVEFLVSFYNNEISEKSEIFDDQFSVERPDGSNFTLKIRSTKLEDSAMYFCASRGTDTQYFGPGTRLTVL.

The chain uses TRBV5-1 and TRBJ2-7; TRBD1 is a possible D gene (6 bases). This CDR3 comprises 14 residues. Deletions cut 1 base from V and 5 bases from J, with 13 bases between. Germline values: CDR1 SGHRS, CDR2 YFSETQ. The CDR3 sequence: CASSLSSGADEQYF. CDR3 nucleotide sequence: TGCGCCAGCAGCTTGAGTTCAGGGGCGGACGAGCAGTACTTC.

This chain connects TRBV27 to TRBJ1-2, with 12 bases aligning to TRBD1. The CDR3 runs 15 residues. Germline V lookup: CDR1 MNHEY, CDR2 SMNVEV (reference sequence). The V and J ends lost 6 bases and 0 bases, in that order; junction bases with no gene match: 2. This CDR3 is CASRGQGAANYGYTF. The CDR3 DNA follows: TGTGCCAGCAGGGGACAGGGGGCAGCTAACTATGGCTACACCTTC.

The chain combines TRBV9 with TRBJ1-2; no reliable D call. Germline V gene lookup returns CDR1 SGDLS and CDR2 YYNGEE. CDR3 length: 13 residues. Trimming stripped 3 bases from V and 0 bases from J, with 6 bases between. The CDR3 DNA follows: TGTGCCAGCAGCGCAGACTCTAACTATGGCTACACCTTC. Amino acid sequence: CASSADSNYGYTF.

The rearrangement uses TRBV9 and TRBJ2-3; D possibly corresponds to TRBD2 (7 bases). This CDR3 spans 18 amino acids. Germline V CDR1 and CDR2: SGDLS, YYNGEE. Trimming left V 0 bases short and J 2 bases short, with 19 bases between. CDR3 loop: CASSVGAGAFQNTDTQYF. CDR3 sequence (DNA): TGTGCCAGCAGCGTAGGGGCGGGGGCGTTCCAAAACACAGATACGCAGTATTTT.

CDR3 residues: CASSFRLASEQFF. DNA for the CDR3: TGTGCCAGCAGCTTCCGACTAGCTAGTGAGCAGTTCTTC. The chain joins TRBV5-6 to TRBJ2-1; TRBD2 aligns across 7 bases. With V trimmed by 2 bases and J by 9 bases, 5 bases remained unmatched. There are 13 residues in the CDR3. Per the germline V gene, CDR1 is SGHDT and CDR2 is YYEEEE.

This chain joins TRBV15 and TRBJ2-5, with D unresolved. Germline loops: CDR1 LNHNV, CDR2 YYDKDF (reference sequence). V was pared by 3 bases and J by 3 bases, with 8 bases between. This CDR3 region has 13 residues. Here the CDR3 DNA reads TGTGCCACCAGCAGGGACGGTGAAGAGACCCAGTACTTC. It specifies CATSRDGEETQYF.

The genes are TRBV7-9 and TRBJ2-5, with 10 positions matching TRBD1. The CDR3 has 16 residues. Germline-derived CDR1 and CDR2 are SEHNR and FQNEAQ (reference sequence). Trimming took 1 base from V and 5 from J; bases not matched to a gene: 7. DNA for the CDR3: TGTGCCAGCAGCTTAGGGGACCGGGACAGGGGCGAGACCCAGTACTTC. This translates into CASSLGDRDRGETQYF. The whole variable domain, remainder taken from reference TRBV7-9 and TRBJ2-5, is DTGVSQNPRHKITKRGQNVTFRCDPISEHNRLYWYRQTLGQGPEFLTYFQNEAQLEKSRLLSDRFSAERPKGSFSTLEIQRTEQGDSAMYLCASSLGDRDRGETQYFGPGTRLLVL.

V gene TRBV4-3 combines with J gene TRBJ2-1, with TRBD2 matching over 9 bases. CDR1 and CDR2 from the germline V gene are LGHNA and YSLEER. The CDR3 length is 16 residues. Trimming at V came to 0 bases and at J to 3 bases, leaving 3 bases not matched to a gene. In nucleotides, the CDR3 is TGCGCCAGCAGCCAAGAGACTAGCGGAAACTACAATGAGCAGTTCTTC. It specifies CASSQETSGNYNEQFF.

The CDR3 loop is CASSELIGNQPQHF. DNA for the CDR3: TGTGCCAGCAGTGAATTGATAGGCAATCAGCCCCAGCATTTT. This chain links TRBV2 with TRBJ1-5; no clear D gene. The V end lost 2 bases, the J end lost 2 bases, and 7 bases lay between the germline ends. This CDR3 comprises 14 residues. The germline CDR1 and CDR2 sequences are SNHLY and FYNNEI. The full variable domain, its missing parts supplied by reference TRBV2 and TRBJ1-5, is EPEVTQTPSHQVTQMGQEVILRCVPISNHLYFYWYRQILGQKVEFLVSFYNNEISEKSEIFDDQFSVERPDGSNFTLKIRSTKLEDSAMYFCASSELIGNQPQHFGDGTRLSIL.

The chain carries TRBV30 and TRBJ1-5, with 8 bases fitting TRBD1. This CDR3 comprises 14 residues. V was pared by 3 bases and J by 7 bases, with 8 bases of the junction left unmatched. CDR1 is GTSNPN and CDR2 is SVGIG in the germline V gene (reference sequence). The CDR3 bases are TGTGCCTGGAGCCACGGACAGGGTGGCCAGCCCCAGCATTTT. This gives the protein CAWSHGQGGQPQHF.

The gene calls are TRBV29-1 and TRBJ1-2; 8 positions agree with TRBD1. This CDR3 region has 13 residues. The V segment lost 6 bases and the J segment 4 bases; nucleotides outside the gene matches: 7. The V gene's germline CDR1 is SQVTM and CDR2 ANQGSEA. The chain's CDR3 is CSVRTGPSYGYTF. CDR3 DNA sequence: TGCAGCGTACGGACAGGGCCCTCCTATGGCTACACCTTC.

CDR3 sequence: CASSFATGGGAYEQFF. The CDR3 bases are TGTGCCAGCAGCTTCGCCACTGGCGGGGGGGCATATGAGCAGTTCTTC. The V and J genes are TRBV7-2 and TRBJ2-1, with 9 bases that match TRBD2. J lost 8 bases, V lost 3 bases, and 11 bases had no gene match. Germline V gives CDR1 SGHTA, CDR2 FQGNSA. The CDR3 loop spans 16 amino acids.

The chain recombines TRBV30 with TRBJ1-1; TRBD1 matches at 8 bases. The CDR3 spans 12 residues. Germline V lookup: CDR1 GTSNPN, CDR2 SVGIG (reference sequence). V shed 6 bases, J shed 6 bases, and the junction held 6 bases outside the gene matches. The CDR3 DNA reads as TGTGCCTGTAGACAGGGGCAGGCTGAAGCTTTCTTT. This encodes CACRQGQAEAFF.

The chain couples TRBV5-5 to TRBJ1-1; no definite D call. Between the trimmed V and J ends, which lost 1 base and 7 bases, there was a span of 5 bases. Germline V CDR1 and CDR2: SGHKS, YYEKEE (reference sequence). CDR3 size: 11 residues. The CDR3 loop reads CASSLTYEAFF. The CDR3 region has the DNA TGTGCCAGCAGCTTGACCTATGAAGCTTTCTTT.

The chain combines TRBV29-1 with TRBJ1-2; D is unresolved. The V end lost 2 bases, the J end lost 6 bases, and 7 bases lay between the germline ends. The CDR3 has 11 residues. Germline loops: CDR1 SQVTM, CDR2 ANQGSEA. In DNA, the CDR3 is TGCAGCGTTGAAACGAGGGATGGCTACACCTTC. Its translation: CSVETRDGYTF.

This chain links TRBV27 with TRBJ2-5, with D possibly being TRBD2 (6 bases). This CDR3 region has 14 residues. The germline CDR1 and CDR2 sequences are MNHEY and SMNVEV (reference sequence). V gave up 2 bases and J gave up 5 bases, with 12 bases separating them. The CDR3 coding sequence is TGTGCCAGCAGTTTACTGGGGGGTTGGGAGACCCAGTACTTC. Translation gives CASSLLGGWETQYF.

This clone appeared a few times. This chain links TRBV7-9 with TRBJ1-2, with no clear D. Trimming cost V 5 bases and J 4 bases, with 17 bases left between them. This CDR3 is built from 15 residues. Germline CDR1 reads SEHNR; CDR2 reads FQNEAQ (reference sequence). As DNA, the CDR3 is TGTGCCAGCAGCCCTACCCGACTGGAGGGCTATGGCTACACCTTC. Translation gives CASSPTRLEGYGYTF. Looking up the rest from reference TRBV7-9 and TRBJ1-2 gives the full variable domain: DTGVSQNPRHKITKRGQNVTFRCDPISEHNRLYWYRQTLGQGPEFLTYFQNEAQLEKSRLLSDRFSAERPKGSFSTLEIQRTEQGDSAMYLCASSPTRLEGYGYTFGSGTRLTVV.

The chain uses TRBV2 and TRBJ2-3, with D unclear. The V and J ends lost 6 bases and 1 base respectively, with 17 bases between them. This CDR3 comprises 16 residues. The germline gives CDR1 SNHLY, CDR2 FYNNEI. The CDR3 is CASRGLIARRTDTQYF. CDR3 bases: TGTGCCAGCAGAGGGTTAATAGCTCGACGCACAGATACGCAGTATTTT.

The chain couples TRBV29-1 to TRBJ1-2; D may be TRBD1 (5 bases). CDR1 is SQVTM and CDR2 is ANQGSEA in the germline V gene. The CDR3 sequence is 15 residues long. Trimming removed 0 bases from V and 0 bases from J, with 11 bases in between. The CDR3 nucleotides are TGCAGCGTTGAAGATCGGGGACTCTCTAACTATGGCTACACCTTC. It encodes CSVEDRGLSNYGYTF.

This clone came up a few times. V usage is TRBV29-1 and J usage is TRBJ2-7, with D perhaps matching TRBD1 (5 bases). This CDR3 spans 12 amino acids. Germline values: CDR1 SQVTM, CDR2 ANQGSEA. The V and J ends lost 6 bases and 1 base respectively, with 10 bases between them. In DNA form, the CDR3 reads TGCAGCGTAGCCACAGGATCCTACGAGCAGTACTTC. It translates to CSVATGSYEQYF.

This clone occurred once. The chain carries TRBV28 and TRBJ2-1; the match to TRBD2 covers 11 bases. The CDR3 loop spans 15 amino acids. The germline V gene encodes CDR1 MDHEN and CDR2 SYDVKM. The ends lost 5 bases at V and 4 bases at J; junction bases unmatched: 4. This chain's CDR3 is CASSASGGSYNEQFF. CDR3 nucleotide sequence: TGTGCCAGCAGTGCTAGCGGGGGGTCTTACAATGAGCAGTTCTTC. Supplemented by reference TRBV28 and TRBJ2-1, the full variable domain reads DVKVTQSSRYLVKRTGEKVFLECVQDMDHENMFWYRQDPGLGLRLIYFSYDVKMKEKGDIPEGYSVSREKKERFSLILESASTNQTSMYLCASSASGGSYNEQFFGPGTRLTVL.